A selection of T cell receptor beta chains follows, all from one sample in a study of blood T cell repertoires in COVID-19. The repertoire was sequenced with immunoSEQ multiplex PCR; TCRdb's copy has only in-frame clones and lacks some. Of some 300,000 clones in the sample, about 87% were seen once. The specimen was peripheral blood. These receptors all come from a woman between 50 and 59 years old with COVID-19, enrolled during active disease. Each CDR3 is given with its conserved first and last residue. A D gene is named only where the DNA matches it firmly. Size tells how often a clone was seen (once, few, many) or the class of an expanded clone, and some rows leave it out.

V,D,J,size,DNA,CDR3
TRBV9,.,TRBJ2-3,.,TGTGCCAGCAGCGTCCGGGAGTGGGGCACAGATACGCAGTATTTT,CASSVREWGTDTQYF
TRBV30,.,TRBJ1-5,.,TGTGCCTGGAGCTCCGTGACGGAGAGGCCTCAGCCCCAGCATTTT,CAWSSVTERPQPQHF
TRBV6-6,TRBD1,TRBJ1-2,.,TGTGCCAGCAGTTACTCGGACAGGGGGCTCGGCTATGGCTACACCTTC,CASSYSDRGLGYGYTF
TRBV28,.,TRBJ2-7,once,TGTGCCAGCAGTCCCCGGTCCGAGCAGTACTTC,CASSPRSEQYF
TRBV7-9,.,TRBJ1-1,.,TGTGCCAGCAGCCGTAGACAGTCTCAGAACACTGAAGCTTTCTTT,CASSRRQSQNTEAFF
TRBV27,.,TRBJ2-3,.,TGTGCCAGCAGCCCCTCTGCTACAGCAGATACGCAGTATTTT,CASSPSATADTQYF
TRBV11-2,.,TRBJ1-5,.,TGTGCCAGCAGCTTAGCAGGGTTCGATCAGCCCCAGCATTTT,CASSLAGFDQPQHF
TRBV7-9,TRBD1,TRBJ1-3,once,TGTGCCAGCAGCTTATCGAGACAGGGTGACGGAAACACCATATATTTT,CASSLSRQGDGNTIYF
TRBV4-3,TRBD1,TRBJ1-2,.,TGCGCCAGCAGCCAGACAGGGGGCACTAACTATGGCTACACCTTC,CASSQTGGTNYGYTF
TRBV6-2/TRBV6-3,.,TRBJ1-6,.,TGTGCCAGCAGTGCGACGGTCCGGGGTTCACCCCTCCACTTT,CASSATVRGSPLHF
TRBV2,.,TRBJ1-6,.,TGTGCCAGCAGAAGCGGGAGTAATAATTCACCCCTCCACTTT,CASRSGSNNSPLHF
TRBV27,TRBD1,TRBJ1-5,.,TGTGCCAGCAGTTCCTCAACAGGGGATAGCAATCAGCCCCAGCATTTT,CASSSSTGDSNQPQHF
TRBV7-9,.,TRBJ2-7,.,TGTGCCAGCAGCCTTGCAGGTCCCCTCTACGAGCAGTACTTC,CASSLAGPLYEQYF
TRBV7-2,TRBD2,TRBJ2-3,.,TGTGCCAGCAGCTTAGGCGCTAGCGGGAGGACAGATACGCAGTATTTT,CASSLGASGRTDTQYF
TRBV11-2,.,TRBJ2-3,.,TGTGCCAGCAGCTTACAGGGCTATACGCAGTATTTT,CASSLQGYTQYF
TRBV12-5,TRBD1,TRBJ2-5,.,TGTGCTAGTGGTTTGTCGAGGGACAGGGGACAAGAGACCCAGTACTTC,CASGLSRDRGQETQYF
TRBV27,TRBD2,TRBJ2-3,.,TGTGCCAGCAGTTCCAAAGCGGGAGGGCCTGATACGCAGTATTTT,CASSSKAGGPDTQYF
TRBV30,.,TRBJ1-1,.,TGTGCCTGGAGTCGGACAGAGAACACTGAAGCTTTCTTT,CAWSRTENTEAFF
TRBV11-2,TRBD2,TRBJ2-7,.,TGTGCCAGCAGCCCTAGCGGGAGGGGTTCCTACGAGCAGTACTTC,CASSPSGRGSYEQYF
TRBV6-5,TRBD1,TRBJ1-6,.,TGTGCCAGCAGCTGGGACAGGGTTTCACCCCTCCACTTT,CASSWDRVSPLHF
TRBV12-3/TRBV12-4,.,TRBJ1-1,.,TGTGCCAGCAGATTGGGCGGGGTATCTTTCTTT,CASRLGGVSFF
TRBV12-5,.,TRBJ2-3,.,TGTGCTAGTGGTATAGGAAGCGTTGAACCCACAGATACGCAGTATTTT,CASGIGSVEPTDTQYF
TRBV5-1,TRBD1,TRBJ1-4,.,TGCGCCAGCAGCTTGGGGGACAGACCTAATGAAAAACTGTTTTTT,CASSLGDRPNEKLFF
TRBV28,TRBD1,TRBJ2-5,.,TGTGCCAGCAGTTCCCGGGACAGCCAGTACTTC,CASSSRDSQYF
TRBV9,TRBD2,TRBJ2-2,.,TGTGCCAGCAGCCTGGCGGGACTAGGGGGCGGGGAGCTGTTTTTT,CASSLAGLGGGELFF
TRBV5-1,TRBD1,TRBJ1-2,.,TGCGCCAGCAGCTTGGACGGACAGGGGGCCCGGGGCTACACCTTC,CASSLDGQGARGYTF
TRBV19,.,TRBJ2-7,.,TGTGCCAGTAGTACAGGGCACAGTACCCACGAGCAGTACTTC,CASSTGHSTHEQYF
TRBV29-1,.,TRBJ2-7,.,TGCAGCGTTCCGGAAAAGAGACAGGAAGACTCAATCCCCTACGAGCAGTACTTC,CSVPEKRQEDSIPYEQYF
TRBV13,.,TRBJ2-1,.,TGTGCCAGCAGCCGTAGAACCAATGAGCAGTTCTTC,CASSRRTNEQFF
TRBV10-1,TRBD1,TRBJ2-3,.,TGCGCCACCGCGAATGGACAGGGATTCGATACGCAGTATTTT,CATANGQGFDTQYF
TRBV6-5,.,TRBJ1-4,few,TGTGCCAGCACCCGAACGTGGCAGGGGAACGAAAAACTGTTTTTT,CASTRTWQGNEKLFF
TRBV25-1,TRBD1,TRBJ1-3,.,TGTGCCAGCAGTGATCCGAGGACAGGGAACACCATATATTTT,CASSDPRTGNTIYF
TRBV18,.,TRBJ1-5,.,TGTGCCAGCTCACCGACGGGGGAGTACAATCAGCCCCAGCATTTT,CASSPTGEYNQPQHF
TRBV7-9,.,TRBJ1-2,.,TGTGCCAGCAGCTCGAGGGGGGGCCCCCGCGCCTATGGCTACACCTTC,CASSSRGGPRAYGYTF
TRBV19,.,TRBJ2-7,.,TGTGCCAGTAGTGTGACAGCTTCCTACGAGCAGTACTTC,CASSVTASYEQYF
TRBV3-1/TRBV3-2,TRBD2,TRBJ2-3,.,TGTGCCAGCAGCCTCAGGACTAGCGGGAGGACCACAGATACGCAGTATTTT,CASSLRTSGRTTDTQYF
TRBV7-3,TRBD1,TRBJ2-1,.,TGTGCCAGCAGCTCGAGTCCCGGGACAGGGGGCGCAAGGGCGCATTTGGATGAGCAGTTCTTC,CASSSSPGTGGARAHLDEQFF
TRBV11-2,.,TRBJ1-5,once,TGTGCCAGCAGTCCGGAGGCCAATCAGCCCCAGCATTTT,CASSPEANQPQHF
TRBV11-2,.,TRBJ1-2,.,TGTGCCAGCACCTCGGTCGTAAACGGTCTTGACTATGGCTACACCTTC,CASTSVVNGLDYGYTF
TRBV9,TRBD1,TRBJ1-1,.,TGTGCCAGCAGCGGATCCCCGACAGGGATGAACACTGAAGCTTTCTTT,CASSGSPTGMNTEAFF
TRBV11-2,.,TRBJ1-2,.,TGTGCCAGCAGCTTAGCGGGGGGGGCGAAGGGTCTGGATGCCTTC,CASSLAGGAKGLDAF
TRBV5-6,TRBD2,TRBJ2-2,.,TGTGCCAGCAGCCGGGCGGGAGTGTTAACCGGGGAGCTGTTTTTT,CASSRAGVLTGELFF
TRBV5-5,TRBD1,TRBJ1-1,.,TGTGCCAGCAGCTTGAGGGAGAGGGGGCTTTTCTTT,CASSLRERGLFF
TRBV7-2,TRBD1,TRBJ1-4,.,TGTGCCAGCAGCCCCGGGACAGGGGCGAGGAGAACTAATGAAAAACTGTTTTTT,CASSPGTGARRTNEKLFF
TRBV30,TRBD1,TRBJ1-2,.,TGTGCCTGGAGGCCGGGACAGGGAATTTATGGCTACACCTTC,CAWRPGQGIYGYTF
TRBV4-1,TRBD2,TRBJ2-1,.,TGCGCCAGCAGCCAAGGGGTGACTAGCGGGAGCTTAGAGCAGTTCTTC,CASSQGVTSGSLEQFF
TRBV7-9,TRBD1,TRBJ2-3,.,TGTGCCAGCAGCCCCGGGACAGACCTCAGCACAGATACGCAGTATTTT,CASSPGTDLSTDTQYF
TRBV7-3,TRBD2,TRBJ2-5,.,TGTGCCAGCAGCTTAGGGACTAGCGGGTGGGCCCCTCAAGAGACCCAGTACTTC,CASSLGTSGWAPQETQYF
TRBV4-2,.,TRBJ1-6,.,TGTGCCAGCAGCCAAGAAGGGAGCTCCTATAATTCACCCCTCCACTTT,CASSQEGSSYNSPLHF
TRBV21-1,.,TRBJ2-7,.,TGTGCCAGCAGCAAAGAAAGGGGCAACCTACGAGAGTACGAGCAGTACTTC,CASSKERGNLREYEQYF
TRBV19,TRBD1,TRBJ2-4,.,TGTGCCACCAACAGGGGAACAAACATTCAGTACTTC,CATNRGTNIQYF
TRBV6-5,.,TRBJ2-5,.,TGTGCCAGCAGTCGACTAGGACAAGAGACCCAGTACTTC,CASSRLGQETQYF
TRBV29-1,.,TRBJ2-3,.,TGCAGCGTTGAAGGCGACACAGATACGCAGTATTTT,CSVEGDTDTQYF
TRBV29-1,.,TRBJ1-1,.,TGCAGCGTTGTACCCCGGGACACTGAAGCTTTCTTT,CSVVPRDTEAFF
TRBV5-1,.,TRBJ1-1,.,TGCGCCAGCAGCTTTTCCCCTCGTGGCCTGAGTTCAGGGGTCGTCACTGAAGCTTTCTTT,CASSFSPRGLSSGVVTEAFF
TRBV18,TRBD1,TRBJ1-2,.,TGTGCCAGCTCACCACTTGGGACAGGGAACGACTACACCTTC,CASSPLGTGNDYTF
TRBV18,TRBD1,TRBJ1-6,.,TGTGCCAGCTCACCACTCGGGACAGGGGGCCAGAATTCACCCCTCCACTTT,CASSPLGTGGQNSPLHF